This T cell receptor (beta chain) derives from a study of Ad26.COV2.S vaccination and SARS-CoV-2 variants. Overall study: The vaccine Ad26.COV2.S was put into the muscle once, or twice with 56 days between.

Assay used: immunoSEQ multiplex PCR; TCRdb lists only in-frame clones, some missing. Among 350,000 to 500,000 clones listed, 90% were seen once. Per the germline V gene, CDR1 is MRHNA and CDR2 is SNTAGT. The CDR3 has 13 residues. V was shortened by 3 bases and J by 1 base, with 6 bases between the two germline ends. Treatment here: about 20 received Ad26.COV2.S at low or high dose, single or two shots; about 5 received placebo; per-sample allocation not given. Collection of samples fell on day 63 after the first vaccine or placebo injection. Vaccination used an Ad26 vector expressing Wuhan-strain SARS-CoV-2 spike.

The gene calls are TRBV6-4 and TRBJ1-1; D uncertain. The receptor was derived from a person aged 18-65 years who received the Ad26.COV2.S COVID-19 vaccine or a placebo. This specimen consisted of peripheral blood, obtained in a trial of Ad26.COV2.S vaccine versus placebo. CDR3 nucleotide sequence: TGTGCCAGCAGTGAAGCCCCGAACACTGAAGCTTTCTTT. This encodes CASSEAPNTEAFF.